This T cell receptor (beta chain) was recorded in a study of blood T cell repertoires in COVID-19 (dated by TCRdb to 2019 to 2021). As for the study more broadly: Collaborator samples came from the United States, Italy and Spain and covered acute and convalescent phases of COVID-19. The material from the prospective study consisted of cDNA or gDNA derived from T cells, B-cell-depleted T cells, or PBMCs. Subjects who had been exposed to COVID-19, were actively infected with it, or had recovered from it provided the deeply sampled blood TCRbeta repertoires that made up the dataset. The repertoires were made available in a free public database intended to serve as a resource for research on the immune response to SARS-CoV-2. The samples were drawn from two sources: the first 160 participants of the ongoing ImmuneRACE study, and about 1,300 subjects contributed by 6 global collaborators. Nearly every sample came with metadata listing a de-identified subject ID, COVID-19 status, age in years and sex. HLA class I and class II types, where available, came from metadata supplied by the sample provider rather than from assay-based typing. Points the paper makes about the study in general: The amount of clinical and demographic metadata varied by source and participant and was provided uncurated.

Collaborating institutions collected whole blood in K2EDTA tubes following their own protocols. Collaborator samples were shipped for TCRbeta analysis as frozen whole blood, isolated PBMCs, or DNA extracted from either sample type. The cysteine opens and the phenylalanine closes a CDR3 of 15 amino acids. CDR3 DNA only is kept here, 45 bases in frame from base 1. The germline V gene gives CDR1 as SGHRS and CDR2 as YFSETQ. A distance of 14 bases separates the germline ends of V and J, which lose 3 bases and 2 bases respectively. TCRbeta CDR3 regions were amplified from genomic DNA by means of the immunoSEQ Assay, a bias-controlled multiplex PCR. On the authors' methods: The number of nucleated cells in each sample was estimated by amplification of reference gene primers within the assay. To quantify the absolute abundance of each unique TCRbeta CDR3 rearrangement, sequence reads were collapsed and filtered. For each sample, productive Simpson clonality was calculated by taking the square root of Simpson's diversity index across productive rearrangements. TCRdb mirrors the immuneACCESS table, restricted to in-frame sequences. Some clones are absent from its copies; in checked studies, under half trace to an unresolved V gene, and the reason for the others is unknown. That table is the source of V, J and clone size, and D and trimming were worked out from the DNA. A total of around 160,000 clones appear in this sample, over 75% of them only once. Over 10% of the sample rests with the top ten.

About this clone: It has no known antigen specificity. The sample holds no much larger clone one base away, and base qualities are not on file.

The chain is made from TRBV5-1 and TRBJ2-5, with TRBD1 tentatively as D gene (6 bases match). Sequencing input: peripheral blood. The sequence came from a man between 60 and 70 years old with active or convalescent COVID-19. CDR3 sequence: CASSSTGHSQETQYF. The bases read TGCGCCAGCAGCTCAACGGGACATAGTCAAGAGACCCAGTACTTC.